The sequence of this T cell receptor beta chain was determined in a study of T cell responses to AZD1222 COVID-19 vaccine. The V gene's germline CDR1 is KGHDR and CDR2 SFDVKD. The J segment lost 6 bases and the V segment lost 7 bases, leaving 3 bases of the junction unmatched. This CDR3 has 15 residues. Generated by immunoSEQ multiplex PCR, the TCRdb table keeps only in-frame clones and is missing some. The data hold about 120,000 clones, with around 87% observed a single time. The material was peripheral blood, obtained 28 days after the second AZD1222 dose. The origin of this receptor is an adult who received the AZD1222 COVID-19 vaccine. The gene calls are TRBV24-1 and TRBJ2-1, with 15 nucleotides matching TRBD2. The CDR3 loop is CATRGTSGGINEQFF. The CDR3 DNA follows: TGTGCCACCAGGGGGACTAGCGGGGGGATCAATGAGCAGTTCTTC.